This is a list of T cell receptor beta chains from one sample in a study of cytomegalovirus exposure and HLA in healthy donors. This table comes from immunoSEQ multiplex PCR, and its TCRdb copy is limited to in-frame clones, with some not included. Here the sample spans about 94,000 clones, 75% to 85% being singletons. The material sequenced was PBMCs. Receptors originate from a woman between 40 and 55 years old in good health and CMV-seronegative. CDR3s include the opening cysteine and the closing phenylalanine or tryptophan. A D gene is named only where the DNA matches it firmly. Rows give clone size only sometimes, using once, few, many, or a class for an expanded clone.

len: 15; v_gene: TRBV18; d_gene: TRBD1; abundance: .; j_gene: TRBJ2-1; CDR3nt: TGTGCCAGCTCATCCCCGGGACAGGGGTACAATGAGCAGTTCTTC; CDR3aa: CASSSPGQGYNEQFF
len: 11; v_gene: TRBV29-1; d_gene: .; abundance: .; j_gene: TRBJ2-5; CDR3nt: TGCAGCGCCCGTCAGGGAGAGACCCAGTACTTC; CDR3aa: CSARQGETQYF
len: 11; v_gene: TRBV6-5; d_gene: .; abundance: .; j_gene: TRBJ1-3; CDR3nt: TGTGCCAGCAGTACAGGAAACACCATATATTTT; CDR3aa: CASSTGNTIYF
len: 14; v_gene: TRBV15; d_gene: .; abundance: .; j_gene: TRBJ2-7; CDR3nt: TGTGCCACCAGCAGAGACCCAGGGGCCTACGAGCAGTACTTC; CDR3aa: CATSRDPGAYEQYF
len: 13; v_gene: TRBV7-9; d_gene: TRBD2; abundance: .; j_gene: TRBJ2-2; CDR3nt: TGTGCCACGGAGCGGGGGGGCCCCGGGGAGCTGTTTTTT; CDR3aa: CATERGGPGELFF
len: 14; v_gene: TRBV7-8; d_gene: .; abundance: .; j_gene: TRBJ1-4; CDR3nt: TGTGCCAGCAGCTTAAGAGGGCGGAGTGAAAAACTGTTTTTT; CDR3aa: CASSLRGRSEKLFF
len: 13; v_gene: TRBV6-1; d_gene: .; abundance: .; j_gene: TRBJ1-5; CDR3nt: TGTGCCAGCGGGGGGAGCTTCCTTCAGCCCCAGCATTTT; CDR3aa: CASGGSFLQPQHF
len: 14; v_gene: TRBV7-8; d_gene: .; abundance: few; j_gene: TRBJ1-5; CDR3nt: TGTGCCAGCAGCTTAATGGAGAGCAATCAGCCCCAGAATTTT; CDR3aa: CASSLMESNQPQNF
len: 16; v_gene: TRBV6-1; d_gene: .; abundance: .; j_gene: TRBJ1-5; CDR3nt: TGTGCCAGCAGTGACACCATGGGCTCCCGCAATCAGCCCCAGCATTTT; CDR3aa: CASSDTMGSRNQPQHF
len: 16; v_gene: TRBV5-6; d_gene: TRBD1; abundance: .; j_gene: TRBJ2-3; CDR3nt: TGTGCCAGCAGCTTGAGGGGGACAGGGGGCACAGATACGCAGTATTTT; CDR3aa: CASSLRGTGGTDTQYF
len: 12; v_gene: TRBV7-9; d_gene: .; abundance: .; j_gene: TRBJ1-2; CDR3nt: TGTGCCAGCAGCCGGGACAATTATGGCTACACCTTC; CDR3aa: CASSRDNYGYTF
len: 13; v_gene: TRBV4-2; d_gene: .; abundance: once; j_gene: TRBJ1-2; CDR3nt: TGTGCCAGCAGCCAAGATCGGACAAGTGGCTACACCTTC; CDR3aa: CASSQDRTSGYTF
len: 14; v_gene: TRBV18; d_gene: .; abundance: .; j_gene: TRBJ2-7; CDR3nt: TGTGCCAGCTCACCACCCTACGGGACCTACGAGCAGTACTTC; CDR3aa: CASSPPYGTYEQYF
len: 16; v_gene: TRBV9; d_gene: .; abundance: .; j_gene: TRBJ1-6; CDR3nt: TGTGCCAGCAGCGTTGGGGGAGGGCCTTATAATTCACCCCTCAACTTT; CDR3aa: CASSVGGGPYNSPLNF
len: 14; v_gene: TRBV5-1; d_gene: TRBD1; abundance: .; j_gene: TRBJ1-4; CDR3nt: TGCGCCAGCAGCTTCGGACAGGGAGGGGAAAAACTGTTTTTT; CDR3aa: CASSFGQGGEKLFF
len: 14; v_gene: TRBV6-1; d_gene: TRBD2; abundance: few; j_gene: TRBJ2-3; CDR3nt: TGTGCCAGCAGGTTCCCGGGGGGGCCAGATACGCAGTATTTT; CDR3aa: CASRFPGGPDTQYF
len: 14; v_gene: TRBV13; d_gene: TRBD2; abundance: .; j_gene: TRBJ2-1; CDR3nt: TGTGCCAGCCGAGAGCGGGGGGAGTACAATGAGCAGTTCTTC; CDR3aa: CASRERGEYNEQFF